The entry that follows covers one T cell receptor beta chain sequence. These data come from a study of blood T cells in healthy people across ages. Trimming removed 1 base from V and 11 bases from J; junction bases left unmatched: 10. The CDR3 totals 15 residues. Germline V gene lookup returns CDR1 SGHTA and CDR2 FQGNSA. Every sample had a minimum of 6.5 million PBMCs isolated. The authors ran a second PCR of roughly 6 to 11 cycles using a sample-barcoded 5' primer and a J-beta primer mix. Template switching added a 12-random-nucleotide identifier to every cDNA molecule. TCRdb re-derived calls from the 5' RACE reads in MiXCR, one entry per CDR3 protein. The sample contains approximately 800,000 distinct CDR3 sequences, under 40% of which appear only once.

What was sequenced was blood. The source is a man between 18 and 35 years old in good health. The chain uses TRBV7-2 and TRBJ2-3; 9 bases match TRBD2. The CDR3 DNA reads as TGTGCCAGCAGCTTAGTCGCGGGGGGGCTCATAGGGCAGTATTTT. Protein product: CASSLVAGGLIGQYF.